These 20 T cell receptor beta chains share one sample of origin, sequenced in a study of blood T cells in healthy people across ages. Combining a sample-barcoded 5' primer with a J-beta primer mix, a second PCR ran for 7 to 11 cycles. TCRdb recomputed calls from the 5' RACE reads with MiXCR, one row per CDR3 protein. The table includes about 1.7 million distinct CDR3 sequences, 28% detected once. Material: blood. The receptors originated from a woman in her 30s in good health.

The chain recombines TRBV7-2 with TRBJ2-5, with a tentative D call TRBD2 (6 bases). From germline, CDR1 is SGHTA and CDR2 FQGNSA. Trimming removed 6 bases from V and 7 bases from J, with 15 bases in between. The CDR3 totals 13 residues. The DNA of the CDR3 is TGTGCCAGCAGTCCAGGGCAGGAGGGGACCCAGTACTTC. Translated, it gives CASSPGQEGTQYF.

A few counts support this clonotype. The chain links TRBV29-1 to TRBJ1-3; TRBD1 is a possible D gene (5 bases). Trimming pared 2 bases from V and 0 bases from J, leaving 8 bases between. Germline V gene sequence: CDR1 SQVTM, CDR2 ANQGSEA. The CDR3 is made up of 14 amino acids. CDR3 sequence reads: CSVETGVSGNTIYF. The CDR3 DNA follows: TGCAGCGTTGAAACAGGAGTCTCTGGAAACACCATATATTTT.

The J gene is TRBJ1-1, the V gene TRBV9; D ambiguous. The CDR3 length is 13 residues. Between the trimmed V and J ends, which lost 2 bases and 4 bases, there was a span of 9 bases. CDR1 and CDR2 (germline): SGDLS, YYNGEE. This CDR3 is CASSVQVTTEAFF. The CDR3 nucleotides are TGTGCCAGCAGCGTTCAGGTTACCACTGAAGCTTTCTTT.

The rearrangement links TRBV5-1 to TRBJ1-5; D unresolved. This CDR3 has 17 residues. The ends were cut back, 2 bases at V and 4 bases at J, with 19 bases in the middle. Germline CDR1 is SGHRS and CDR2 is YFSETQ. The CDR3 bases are TGCGCCAGCAGCTTCACTGACCCTCCTACGGCGAATCAGCCCCAGCATTTT. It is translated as CASSFTDPPTANQPQHF.

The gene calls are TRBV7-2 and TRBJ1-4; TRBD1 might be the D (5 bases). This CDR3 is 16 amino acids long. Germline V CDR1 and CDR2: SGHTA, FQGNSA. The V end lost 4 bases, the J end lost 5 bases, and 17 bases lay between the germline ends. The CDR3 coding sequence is TGTGCCAGCAGCTCCCAGGGAGGCCTAAAAAATGAAAAACTGTTTTTT. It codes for CASSSQGGLKNEKLFF.

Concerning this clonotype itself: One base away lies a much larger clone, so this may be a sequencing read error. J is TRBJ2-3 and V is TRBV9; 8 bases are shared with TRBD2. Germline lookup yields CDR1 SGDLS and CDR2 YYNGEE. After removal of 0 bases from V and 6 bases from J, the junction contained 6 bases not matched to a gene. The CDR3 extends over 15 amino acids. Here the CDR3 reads CASSVDGGRIDTQYF. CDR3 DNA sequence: TGTGCCAGCAGCGTAGATGGCGGGAGGATCGATACGCAGTATTTT.

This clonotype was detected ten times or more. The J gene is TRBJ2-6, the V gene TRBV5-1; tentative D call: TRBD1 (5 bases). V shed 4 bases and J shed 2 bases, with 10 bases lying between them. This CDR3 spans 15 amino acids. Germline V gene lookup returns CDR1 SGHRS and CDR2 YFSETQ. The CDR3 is CASSQQDPGANVLTF. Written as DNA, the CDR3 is TGCGCCAGCAGCCAACAGGACCCTGGGGCCAACGTCCTGACTTTC.

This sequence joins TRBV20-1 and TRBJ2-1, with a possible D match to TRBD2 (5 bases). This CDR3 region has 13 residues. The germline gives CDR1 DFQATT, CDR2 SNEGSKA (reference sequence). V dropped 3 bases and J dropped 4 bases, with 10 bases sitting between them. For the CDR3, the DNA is TGCAGTGCTAGTGGGGAGCGGTACAATGAGCAGTTCTTC. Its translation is CSASGERYNEQFF.

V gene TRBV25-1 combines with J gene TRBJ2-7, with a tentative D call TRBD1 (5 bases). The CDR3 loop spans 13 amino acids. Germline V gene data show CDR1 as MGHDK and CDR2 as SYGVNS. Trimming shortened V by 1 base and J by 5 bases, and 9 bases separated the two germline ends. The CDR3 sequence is CASSEWGSNEQYF. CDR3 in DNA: TGTGCCAGCAGTGAATGGGGCAGTAACGAGCAGTACTTC.

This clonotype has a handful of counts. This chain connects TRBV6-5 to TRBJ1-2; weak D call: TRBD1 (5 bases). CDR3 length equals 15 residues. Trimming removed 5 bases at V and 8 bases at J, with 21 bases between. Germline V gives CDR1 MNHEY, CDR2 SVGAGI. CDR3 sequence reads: CASSDRGLPEGGYTF. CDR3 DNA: TGTGCCAGCAGTGACAGAGGTTTGCCCGAAGGGGGCTACACCTTC.

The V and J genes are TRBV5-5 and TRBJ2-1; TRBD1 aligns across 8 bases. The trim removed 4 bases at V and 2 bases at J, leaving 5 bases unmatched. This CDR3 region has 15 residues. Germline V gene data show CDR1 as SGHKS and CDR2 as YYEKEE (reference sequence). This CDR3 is CASSRGQDPYNEQFF. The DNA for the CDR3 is TGTGCCAGCAGCAGGGGACAGGACCCCTACAATGAGCAGTTCTTC.

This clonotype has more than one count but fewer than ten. In DNA, the CDR3 is TGCAGTGCTAGGTTGAAATTGACAGATACGCAGTATTTT. Its translation is CSARLKLTDTQYF. V usage is TRBV20-1 and J usage is TRBJ2-3; D unclear. V was cut by 3 bases and J by 3 bases, with 10 bases left in between. Germline CDR1 and CDR2: DFQATT and SNEGSKA (reference sequence). The CDR3 loop spans 13 amino acids.

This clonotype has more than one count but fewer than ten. DNA of the CDR3: TGTGCCATAGGACTAGCGGGAGCCAATGAGCAGTTCTTC. Its translation: CAIGLAGANEQFF. V usage is TRBV13 and J usage is TRBJ2-1; 13 positions match TRBD2. The CDR3 spans 13 residues. Losses at the gene ends were 10 bases for V and 6 bases for J; bases not matched to a gene: 3. Looked up from germline, CDR1 is PRHDT and CDR2 is FYEKMQ (reference sequence). Variable domain in full (rest from reference TRBV13 and TRBJ2-1): AAGVIQSPRHLIKEKRETATLKCYPIPRHDTVYWYQQGPGQDPQFLISFYEKMQSDKGSIPDRFSAQQFSDYHSELNMSSLELGDSALYFCAIGLAGANEQFFGPGTRLTVL.

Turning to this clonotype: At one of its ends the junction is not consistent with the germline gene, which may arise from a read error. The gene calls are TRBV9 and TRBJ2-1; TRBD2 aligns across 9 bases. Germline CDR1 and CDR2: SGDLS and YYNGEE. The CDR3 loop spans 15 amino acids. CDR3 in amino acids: CSSSDDSGSGNEQFF. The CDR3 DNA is TGTTCCAGCAGCGATGATAGCGGGAGTGGCAATGAGCAGTTCTTC.

The CDR3 nucleotides read TGTGCCAGCAGCCTAGGGGACGGAGCCTACAATGAGCAGTTCTTC. It encodes CASSLGDGAYNEQFF. The chain recombines TRBV7-2 with TRBJ2-1; tentatively, D is TRBD1 or TRBD2 (5 bases each). Germline V gene data show CDR1 as SGHTA and CDR2 as FQGNSA. This CDR3 is 15 amino acids long. The V gene lost 5 bases and the J gene lost 2 bases, with 13 bases spanning the gap.

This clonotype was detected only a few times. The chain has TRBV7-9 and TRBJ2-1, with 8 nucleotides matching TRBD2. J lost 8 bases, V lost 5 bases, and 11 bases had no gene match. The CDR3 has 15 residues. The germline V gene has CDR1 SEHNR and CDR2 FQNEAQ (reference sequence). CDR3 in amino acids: CASSLPGLGLDEQFF. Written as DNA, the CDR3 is TGTGCCAGCAGCCTCCCGGGACTAGGGTTAGATGAGCAGTTCTTC.

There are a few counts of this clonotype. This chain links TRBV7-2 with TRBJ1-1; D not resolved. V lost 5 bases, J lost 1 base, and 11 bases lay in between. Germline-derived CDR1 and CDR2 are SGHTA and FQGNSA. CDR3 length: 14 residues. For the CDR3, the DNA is TGTGCCAGCAGCCATGGTACCTGGAACACTGAAGCTTTCTTT. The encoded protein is CASSHGTWNTEAFF.

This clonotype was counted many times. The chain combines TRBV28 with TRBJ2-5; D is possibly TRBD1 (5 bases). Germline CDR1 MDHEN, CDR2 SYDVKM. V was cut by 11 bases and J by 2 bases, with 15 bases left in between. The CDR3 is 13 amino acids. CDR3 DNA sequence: TGTGCCCGAGACAGTTGGGATCAAGAGACCCAGTACTTC. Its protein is CARDSWDQETQYF. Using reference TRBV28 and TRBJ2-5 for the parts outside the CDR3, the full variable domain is DVKVTQSSRYLVKRTGEKVFLECVQDMDHENMFWYRQDPGLGLRLIYFSYDVKMKEKGDIPEGYSVSREKKERFSLILESASTNQTSMYLCARDSWDQETQYFGPGTRLLVL.

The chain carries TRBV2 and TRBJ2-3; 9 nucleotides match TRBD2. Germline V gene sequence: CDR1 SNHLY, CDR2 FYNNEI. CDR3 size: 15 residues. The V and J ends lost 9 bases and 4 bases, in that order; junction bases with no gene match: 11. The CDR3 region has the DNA TGTGCCAGTACCGGGACTAGCTCACCCCCAGATACGCAGTATTTT. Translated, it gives CASTGTSSPPDTQYF.

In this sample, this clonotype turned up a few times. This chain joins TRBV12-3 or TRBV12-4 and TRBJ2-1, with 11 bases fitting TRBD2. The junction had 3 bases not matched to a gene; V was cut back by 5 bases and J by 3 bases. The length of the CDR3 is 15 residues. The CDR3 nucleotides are TGTGCCAGCAGTGTGACTAGCGGGGTCTACAATGAGCAGTTCTTC. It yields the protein CASSVTSGVYNEQFF.